Listed below are T cell receptor beta chains from one sample, sequenced in a study of blood T cells in healthy people across ages. TCRdb analysed the 5' RACE reads with MiXCR anew, one entry per CDR3 protein. The sample lists about 780,000 distinct CDR3 sequences; 62% were seen once. Sequenced material: blood. The receptors shown here come from a man aged 25 to 40 in good health. Each CDR3 is given without its conserved first and last residue. A D gene is named only where the DNA matches it firmly.

D gene: NA
V gene: TRBV4-2
J gene: TRBJ2-3
CDR3 protein: ASSQEDRDLGADTQY

D gene: NA
V gene: TRBV2
J gene: TRBJ2-5
CDR3 protein: ASRKLAGQKETQY

D gene: TRBD2
V gene: TRBV28
J gene: TRBJ2-1
CDR3 protein: ASSLPSGGAYEQF

D gene: NA
V gene: TRBV21-1
J gene: TRBJ1-6
CDR3 protein: ASSRAHFYNSPLH

D gene: NA
V gene: TRBV2
J gene: TRBJ2-1
CDR3 protein: ASGNYDNEQF

D gene: NA
V gene: TRBV5-1
J gene: TRBJ1-5
CDR3 protein: ASRAGEEQPQH

D gene: NA
V gene: TRBV6-2/TRBV6-3
J gene: TRBJ1-5
CDR3 protein: ASRDSQVPQH

D gene: NA
V gene: TRBV6-5
J gene: TRBJ2-7
CDR3 protein: ASSGAPGQGIHEQY

D gene: NA
V gene: TRBV6-2/TRBV6-3
J gene: TRBJ2-3
CDR3 protein: AGSYGSDSHTDTQY

D gene: NA
V gene: TRBV4-2
J gene: TRBJ1-2
CDR3 protein: ASSQGVQGNYGYT

D gene: NA
V gene: TRBV20-1
J gene: TRBJ1-5
CDR3 protein: SARTGNQPQH

D gene: NA
V gene: TRBV20-1
J gene: TRBJ2-5
CDR3 protein: SASRGTHLQETQY

D gene: NA
V gene: TRBV2
J gene: TRBJ2-7
CDR3 protein: ASSSPEQY

D gene: TRBD1
V gene: TRBV29-1
J gene: TRBJ2-3
CDR3 protein: SAAQGSDTQY

D gene: TRBD1
V gene: TRBV9
J gene: TRBJ1-2
CDR3 protein: ASSVEGAGYT

D gene: NA
V gene: TRBV27
J gene: NA
CDR3 protein: ASSLVREASYEQY

D gene: TRBD1
V gene: TRBV6-1
J gene: TRBJ2-7
CDR3 protein: ASGRDSSYEQY

D gene: NA
V gene: TRBV11-1
J gene: NA
CDR3 protein: ASSSTQGQYEQY

D gene: TRBD2
V gene: TRBV7-9
J gene: TRBJ2-1
CDR3 protein: ASSYPASGGANEQF

D gene: NA
V gene: TRBV18
J gene: TRBJ2-1
CDR3 protein: ASSPEWNRASSYNEQF

D gene: NA
V gene: TRBV20-1
J gene: TRBJ2-3
CDR3 protein: SADRQATADTQY

D gene: TRBD1
V gene: TRBV27
J gene: NA
CDR3 protein: ASSFLDRGPIEQY

D gene: NA
V gene: TRBV4-2
J gene: TRBJ1-2
CDR3 protein: ASSQRGLPSGYT

D gene: NA
V gene: TRBV6-4
J gene: TRBJ2-3
CDR3 protein: AASEGARDTQY

D gene: NA
V gene: TRBV10-3
J gene: TRBJ1-2
CDR3 protein: AISPEQFTNYGYT

D gene: NA
V gene: TRBV7-9
J gene: TRBJ2-5
CDR3 protein: ASSSDYWGETQY

D gene: NA
V gene: TRBV14
J gene: TRBJ2-3
CDR3 protein: ASSQDIVDTQY

D gene: NA
V gene: TRBV7-8
J gene: NA
CDR3 protein: ASSLPGSDQETQF

D gene: NA
V gene: TRBV6-1
J gene: TRBJ1-2
CDR3 protein: ASSEGIREIHYGYT

D gene: NA
V gene: TRBV2
J gene: TRBJ2-4
CDR3 protein: AILQRGENIQY

D gene: NA
V gene: TRBV5-1
J gene: NA
CDR3 protein: ASSVRTVETQY

D gene: NA
V gene: TRBV6-6
J gene: TRBJ1-2
CDR3 protein: ASSTLRGGAGYGYT

D gene: TRBD1
V gene: TRBV6-1
J gene: TRBJ1-4
CDR3 protein: ASRDGTGVNEKLF

D gene: TRBD2
V gene: TRBV7-2
J gene: TRBJ2-3
CDR3 protein: ASSPRLGRADTQY

D gene: NA
V gene: TRBV24-1
J gene: TRBJ1-5
CDR3 protein: ATSDPGRGHSNQPQH

D gene: NA
V gene: TRBV7-9
J gene: TRBJ2-6
CDR3 protein: ASSLTNSGANVLT

D gene: TRBD2
V gene: TRBV7-9
J gene: TRBJ2-3
CDR3 protein: ASSPLGTSVDTQY

D gene: NA
V gene: TRBV12-3/TRBV12-4
J gene: TRBJ2-3
CDR3 protein: ASSTSWGTDTQY

D gene: NA
V gene: TRBV28
J gene: TRBJ1-6
CDR3 protein: ASSSFVGAGRTSPLH

D gene: TRBD2
V gene: TRBV20-1
J gene: TRBJ2-1
CDR3 protein: SAPRGAYYNEQF

D gene: NA
V gene: TRBV7-2
J gene: TRBJ2-3
CDR3 protein: ASSLLGGPDTQY

D gene: TRBD2
V gene: TRBV7-2
J gene: TRBJ2-7
CDR3 protein: ASSLTAGGSYEQY

D gene: TRBD1
V gene: TRBV29-1
J gene: TRBJ2-1
CDR3 protein: SVGDRDNEQF

D gene: NA
V gene: TRBV7-2
J gene: NA
CDR3 protein: ASSFAPGQPYEQY

D gene: TRBD2
V gene: TRBV6-5
J gene: TRBJ2-1
CDR3 protein: ASSPNSGGLDEQF

D gene: TRBD2
V gene: TRBV7-8
J gene: TRBJ2-3
CDR3 protein: ASSLLAGGPGVGDTQY

D gene: NA
V gene: TRBV20-1
J gene: TRBJ2-5
CDR3 protein: SASMAAQETQY

D gene: TRBD1
V gene: TRBV10-3
J gene: NA
CDR3 protein: AISDRGTGVTAEQY

D gene: NA
V gene: TRBV7-3
J gene: TRBJ2-7
CDR3 protein: ASSLDGTEDYEQY

D gene: NA
V gene: TRBV3-1
J gene: TRBJ1-6
CDR3 protein: VSSQGGVTSSPLH

D gene: NA
V gene: TRBV7-2
J gene: NA
CDR3 protein: ASSEEQGPHEQY

D gene: TRBD1
V gene: TRBV12-3/TRBV12-4
J gene: TRBJ2-7
CDR3 protein: ASSLALSPGTASYEQY

D gene: NA
V gene: TRBV5-1
J gene: TRBJ2-3
CDR3 protein: ASSVGRPTDTQY